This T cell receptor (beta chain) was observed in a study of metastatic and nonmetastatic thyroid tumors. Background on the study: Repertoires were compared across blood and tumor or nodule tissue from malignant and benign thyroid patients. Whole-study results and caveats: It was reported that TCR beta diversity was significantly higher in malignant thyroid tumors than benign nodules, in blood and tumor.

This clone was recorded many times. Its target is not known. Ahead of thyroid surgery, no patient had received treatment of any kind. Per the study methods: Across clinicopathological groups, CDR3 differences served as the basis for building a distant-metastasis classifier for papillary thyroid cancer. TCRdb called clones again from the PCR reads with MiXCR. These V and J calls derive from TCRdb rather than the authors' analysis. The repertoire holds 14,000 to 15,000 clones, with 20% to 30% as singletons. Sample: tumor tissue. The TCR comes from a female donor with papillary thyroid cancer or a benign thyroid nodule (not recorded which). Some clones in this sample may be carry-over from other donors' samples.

The CDR3 here is CASNPLAGGVDTQYF. CDR3 coding DNA: TGTGCCAGCAACCCGTTAGCGGGAGGGGTAGATACGCAGTATTTT. The rearrangement uses TRBV28 and TRBJ2-3; TRBD2 matches at 11 bases. Germline V gene sequence: CDR1 MDHEN, CDR2 SYDVKM. The CDR3 extends over 15 amino acids. With 7 bases clipped from V and 5 bases from J, the junction kept 8 bases outside the gene matches.